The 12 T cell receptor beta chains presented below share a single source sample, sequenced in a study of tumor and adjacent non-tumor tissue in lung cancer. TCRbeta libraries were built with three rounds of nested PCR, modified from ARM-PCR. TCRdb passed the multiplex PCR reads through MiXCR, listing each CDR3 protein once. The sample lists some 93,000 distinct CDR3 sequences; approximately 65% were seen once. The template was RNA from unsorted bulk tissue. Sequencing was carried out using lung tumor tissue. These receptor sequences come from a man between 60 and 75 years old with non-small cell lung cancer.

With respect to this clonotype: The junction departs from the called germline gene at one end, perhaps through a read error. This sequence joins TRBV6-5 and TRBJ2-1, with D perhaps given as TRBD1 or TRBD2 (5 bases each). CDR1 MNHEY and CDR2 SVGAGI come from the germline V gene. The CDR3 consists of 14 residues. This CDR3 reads CASGSGTRGNEHFF. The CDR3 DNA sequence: TGTGCAAGCGGATCTGGGACCAGAGGAAATGAGCACTTCTTC.

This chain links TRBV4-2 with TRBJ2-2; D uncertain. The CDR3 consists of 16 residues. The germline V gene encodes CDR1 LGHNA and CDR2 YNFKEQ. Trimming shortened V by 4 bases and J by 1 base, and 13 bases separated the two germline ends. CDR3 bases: TGTGCCAGCAGCCGCGACATTAGCAAGAACACCGGGGAGCTGTTTTTT. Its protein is CASSRDISKNTGELFF.

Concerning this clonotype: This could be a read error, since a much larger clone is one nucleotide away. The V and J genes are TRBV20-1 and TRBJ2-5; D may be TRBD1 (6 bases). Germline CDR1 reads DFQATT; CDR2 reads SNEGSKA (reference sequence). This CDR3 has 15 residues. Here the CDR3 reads CGARAEQGEQETQYF. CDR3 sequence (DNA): TGCGGTGCTAGAGCCGAACAGGGAGAACAAGAGACCCAGTACTTC.

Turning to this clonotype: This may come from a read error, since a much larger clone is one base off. CDR3 amino acids: CVWSSGTGVGYTF. CDR3 nucleotide sequence: TGTGTCTGGAGTTCCGGGACAGGGGTTGGCTACACCTTC. V gene TRBV30 combines with J gene TRBJ1-2; 10 bases align to TRBD1. CDR1 is GTSNPN, CDR2 SVGIG, per germline (reference sequence). This CDR3 has 13 residues.

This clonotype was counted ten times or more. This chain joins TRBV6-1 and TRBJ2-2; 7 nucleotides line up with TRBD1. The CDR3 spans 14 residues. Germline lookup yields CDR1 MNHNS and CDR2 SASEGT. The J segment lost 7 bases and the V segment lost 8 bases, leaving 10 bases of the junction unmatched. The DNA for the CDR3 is TGTGCCAGCGTAGAACAGGGGATGGGCGGGGAGCTGTTTTTT. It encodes CASVEQGMGGELFF.

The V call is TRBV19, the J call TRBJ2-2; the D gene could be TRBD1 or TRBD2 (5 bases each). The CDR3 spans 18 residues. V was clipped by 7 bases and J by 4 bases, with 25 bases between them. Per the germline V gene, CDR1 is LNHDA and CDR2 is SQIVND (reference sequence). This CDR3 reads CASTPHWAHPGATGELFF. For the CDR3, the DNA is TGTGCCAGTACTCCTCACTGGGCACACCCCGGGGCCACCGGGGAGCTGTTTTTT. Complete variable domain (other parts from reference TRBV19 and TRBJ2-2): DGGITQSPKYLFRKEGQNVTLSCEQNLNHDAMYWYRQDPGQGLRLIYYSQIVNDFQKGDIAEGYSVSREKKESFPLTVTSAQKNPTAFYLCASTPHWAHPGATGELFFGEGSRLTVL.

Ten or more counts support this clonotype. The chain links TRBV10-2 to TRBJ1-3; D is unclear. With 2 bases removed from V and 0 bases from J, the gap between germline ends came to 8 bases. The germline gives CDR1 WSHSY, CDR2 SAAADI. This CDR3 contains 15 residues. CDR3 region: CASSERTSSGNTIYF. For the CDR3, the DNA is TGCGCCAGCAGTGAGCGGACCAGCTCTGGAAACACCATATATTTT.

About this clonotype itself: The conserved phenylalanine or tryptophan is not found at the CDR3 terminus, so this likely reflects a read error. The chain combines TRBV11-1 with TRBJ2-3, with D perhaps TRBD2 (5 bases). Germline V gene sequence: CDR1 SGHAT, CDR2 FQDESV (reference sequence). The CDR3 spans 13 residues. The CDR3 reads CASSSPDRDTQYL. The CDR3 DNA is TGTGCCAGCAGTTCGCCAGATCGGGATACACAGTATTTA.

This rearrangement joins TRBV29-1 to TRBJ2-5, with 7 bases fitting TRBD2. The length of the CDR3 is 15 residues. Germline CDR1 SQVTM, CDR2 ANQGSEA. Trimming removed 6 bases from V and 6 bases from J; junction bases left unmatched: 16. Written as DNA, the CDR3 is TGCAGCGTACATGGACTAGTGGGAGGAACGCAGACCCAGTACTTC. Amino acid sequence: CSVHGLVGGTQTQYF.

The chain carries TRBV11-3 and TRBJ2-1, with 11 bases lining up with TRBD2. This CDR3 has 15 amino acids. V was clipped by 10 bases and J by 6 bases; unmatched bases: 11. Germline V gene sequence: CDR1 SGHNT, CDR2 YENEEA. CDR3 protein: CANKRTSGCSNEQFF. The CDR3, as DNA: TGTGCCAACAAAAGGACTAGCGGGTGTTCCAATGAGCAGTTCTTC.

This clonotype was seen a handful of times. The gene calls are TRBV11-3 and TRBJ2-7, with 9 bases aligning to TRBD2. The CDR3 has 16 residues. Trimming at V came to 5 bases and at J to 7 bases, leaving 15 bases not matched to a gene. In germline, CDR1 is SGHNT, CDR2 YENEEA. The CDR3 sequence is CASSTPQAGGPLEQYF. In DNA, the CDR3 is TGTGCCAGCAGCACACCCCAAGCGGGAGGCCCCCTTGAGCAGTACTTC.

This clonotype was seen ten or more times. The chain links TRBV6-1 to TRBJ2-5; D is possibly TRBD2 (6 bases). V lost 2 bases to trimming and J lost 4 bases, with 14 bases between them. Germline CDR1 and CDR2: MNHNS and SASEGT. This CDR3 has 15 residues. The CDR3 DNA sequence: TGTGCCAGCAGTGAAATGGGGGGAAGGGGAGAGACCCAGTACTTC. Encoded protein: CASSEMGGRGETQYF.